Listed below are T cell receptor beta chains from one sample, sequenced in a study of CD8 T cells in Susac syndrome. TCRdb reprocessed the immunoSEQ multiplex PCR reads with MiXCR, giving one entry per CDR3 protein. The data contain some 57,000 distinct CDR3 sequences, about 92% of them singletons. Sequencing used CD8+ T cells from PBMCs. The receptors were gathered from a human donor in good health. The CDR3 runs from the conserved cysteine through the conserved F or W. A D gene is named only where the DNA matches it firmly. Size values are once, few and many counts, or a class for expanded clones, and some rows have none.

cdr3_nt: TGTGCCACCAGTGATTTCAGTGGGGGGGGGACAGATACGCAGTATTTT
cdr3_aa: CATSDFSGGGTDTQYF
d_call: TRBD2
clone_size: NA
v_call: TRBV24-1
j_call: TRBJ2-3

cdr3_nt: TGTGCCAGCAGGGGGGATGGGCCCCGACTTAACACTGAAGCTTTCTTT
cdr3_aa: CASRGDGPRLNTEAFF
d_call: NA
clone_size: once
v_call: TRBV7-2
j_call: TRBJ1-1

cdr3_nt: TGCAGCGTTCGCGAAGGGAGAGATACGCAGTATTTT
cdr3_aa: CSVREGRDTQYF
d_call: NA
clone_size: few
v_call: TRBV29-1
j_call: TRBJ2-3

cdr3_nt: TGCGCCAGCAGCCAAACCCCCCGCGAGCAGTACTTC
cdr3_aa: CASSQTPREQYF
d_call: NA
clone_size: NA
v_call: TRBV4-3
j_call: TRBJ2-7

cdr3_nt: TGTGCCAGCAGCTTGGCTAAAGGAAGGTTACAGGGCTCTGCGGATACGCAGTATTTT
cdr3_aa: CASSLAKGRLQGSADTQYF
d_call: NA
clone_size: once
v_call: TRBV5-4
j_call: TRBJ2-3

cdr3_nt: TGTGCCAGCAGAGAGACGCTTTCGGGGGCCAACGTCCTGACTTTC
cdr3_aa: CASRETLSGANVLTF
d_call: NA
clone_size: few
v_call: TRBV6-1
j_call: TRBJ2-6

cdr3_nt: TGTGCTGGCCACTCCGCCATATATTTT
cdr3_aa: CAGHSAIYF
d_call: NA
clone_size: NA
v_call: TRBV12-3/TRBV12-4
j_call: TRBJ1-3

cdr3_nt: TGTGCCAGCGGGGACTACTACGAGCAGTACTTC
cdr3_aa: CASGDYYEQYF
d_call: TRBD2
clone_size: NA
v_call: TRBV6-2/TRBV6-3
j_call: TRBJ2-7

cdr3_nt: TGTGCCAGCAGCTTATATAGCACAGATACGCAGTATTTT
cdr3_aa: CASSLYSTDTQYF
d_call: NA
clone_size: NA
v_call: TRBV7-2
j_call: TRBJ2-3

cdr3_nt: TGTGCCAGCAGCCAGACCTTCGCCCCGAACACCGGGGAGCTGTTTTTT
cdr3_aa: CASSQTFAPNTGELFF
d_call: NA
clone_size: NA
v_call: TRBV6-2/TRBV6-3
j_call: TRBJ2-2

cdr3_nt: TGCAGCGTTGAAATAGCGGGGGGGTTAGAGACCCAGTACTTC
cdr3_aa: CSVEIAGGLETQYF
d_call: TRBD2
clone_size: NA
v_call: TRBV29-1
j_call: TRBJ2-5

cdr3_nt: TGTGCCAGCAGCCCGATAACAGGGCTTATGGCTGAAGCTTTCTTT
cdr3_aa: CASSPITGLMAEAFF
d_call: NA
clone_size: NA
v_call: TRBV7-9
j_call: TRBJ1-1

cdr3_nt: TGTGCCAGCAGCCAAGTCTCAGGGGGGGGATACGAGCAGTACTTC
cdr3_aa: CASSQVSGGGYEQYF
d_call: NA
clone_size: NA
v_call: TRBV3-1
j_call: TRBJ2-7

cdr3_nt: TGTGCCAGCAGTTACGTTGGGGACTACTACGAGCAGTACTTC
cdr3_aa: CASSYVGDYYEQYF
d_call: TRBD2
clone_size: NA
v_call: TRBV6-2/TRBV6-3
j_call: TRBJ2-7

cdr3_nt: TGTGCCAGCAGCGTAGCAGCGGGGGGGCGGCTGCAGTACTTC
cdr3_aa: CASSVAAGGRLQYF
d_call: TRBD2
clone_size: NA
v_call: TRBV9
j_call: TRBJ2-7

cdr3_nt: TGTGCCATAGGGGGGACAGAAGCCTACGAGCAGTACTTC
cdr3_aa: CAIGGTEAYEQYF
d_call: NA
clone_size: NA
v_call: TRBV10-3
j_call: TRBJ2-7

cdr3_nt: TGTGCTAGTGGTTTGGTCGGGGAATACAATGAGCAGTTCTTC
cdr3_aa: CASGLVGEYNEQFF
d_call: NA
clone_size: NA
v_call: TRBV12-5
j_call: TRBJ2-1

cdr3_nt: TGTGCCAGCATACGAGGGGGGACTAGCGGGGCTAGCACAGATACGCAGTATTTT
cdr3_aa: CASIRGGTSGASTDTQYF
d_call: TRBD2
clone_size: NA
v_call: TRBV28
j_call: TRBJ2-3

cdr3_nt: TGTGCCAGCAGCCCACCAGAGGGACAGGGGGACCACGAGCAGTACTTC
cdr3_aa: CASSPPEGQGDHEQYF
d_call: TRBD1
clone_size: NA
v_call: TRBV7-9
j_call: TRBJ2-7

cdr3_nt: TGTGCCAGCAGCTCCTGGGACAGGGGAGTAACTGAAGCTTTCTTT
cdr3_aa: CASSSWDRGVTEAFF
d_call: TRBD1
clone_size: NA
v_call: TRBV13
j_call: TRBJ1-1

cdr3_nt: TGTGCCAGCTCCCAGGGTGTAGCTAACTATGGCTACACCTTC
cdr3_aa: CASSQGVANYGYTF
d_call: NA
clone_size: NA
v_call: TRBV6-5
j_call: TRBJ1-2

cdr3_nt: TGTGCCAGCAGCTTGATAAGGTTCTCAGATACGCAGTATTTT
cdr3_aa: CASSLIRFSDTQYF
d_call: NA
clone_size: few
v_call: TRBV5-4
j_call: TRBJ2-3

cdr3_nt: TGTGCCAGCAGTGTACAGGGAAGGGCCGGGGAGCTGTTTTTT
cdr3_aa: CASSVQGRAGELFF
d_call: NA
clone_size: NA
v_call: TRBV2
j_call: TRBJ2-2

cdr3_nt: TGTGCCAGCAGCAACTGGGTAGGAGGGTACAATGAGCAGTTCTTC
cdr3_aa: CASSNWVGGYNEQFF
d_call: NA
clone_size: NA
v_call: TRBV11-2
j_call: TRBJ2-1

cdr3_nt: TGTGCCAGCAGCTTCACGAGGAACACTGAAGCTTTCTTT
cdr3_aa: CASSFTRNTEAFF
d_call: NA
clone_size: NA
v_call: TRBV5-4
j_call: TRBJ1-1

cdr3_nt: TGTGCCAGCAGCTTAGACAGGGAAGAGACCCAGTACTTC
cdr3_aa: CASSLDREETQYF
d_call: NA
clone_size: NA
v_call: TRBV7-6
j_call: TRBJ2-5

cdr3_nt: TGTGCCAGCAGCCCATTAAACCTTGGGACAGGGGTTACGGGCTACGAGCAGTACTTC
cdr3_aa: CASSPLNLGTGVTGYEQYF
d_call: TRBD1
clone_size: NA
v_call: TRBV7-8
j_call: TRBJ2-7

cdr3_nt: TGTGCCAGCAGCTCCCACAAGGGGGCTGGGGATGAGCAGTTCTTC
cdr3_aa: CASSSHKGAGDEQFF
d_call: TRBD1
clone_size: NA
v_call: TRBV7-9
j_call: TRBJ2-1

cdr3_nt: TGTGCCAGCAGCAACGGACAGGGAGGCTACGAGCAGTACTTC
cdr3_aa: CASSNGQGGYEQYF
d_call: TRBD1
clone_size: NA
v_call: TRBV13
j_call: TRBJ2-7

cdr3_nt: TGTGCCAGTAGTATTCGGAGTGGCGGGACCCAGTACTTC
cdr3_aa: CASSIRSGGTQYF
d_call: NA
clone_size: NA
v_call: TRBV19
j_call: TRBJ2-5

cdr3_nt: TGCAGTGCTAGAGAGGGTTTCCGAGAGACCCAGTACTTC
cdr3_aa: CSAREGFRETQYF
d_call: NA
clone_size: NA
v_call: TRBV20-1
j_call: TRBJ2-5

cdr3_nt: TGTGCCAGCAAGGCGGCCTACGAGCAGTACTTC
cdr3_aa: CASKAAYEQYF
d_call: NA
clone_size: NA
v_call: TRBV6-2/TRBV6-3
j_call: TRBJ2-7

cdr3_nt: TGCAATGCCCCACCGTTGGGATTAGGGTCGAACACTGAAGCTTTCTTT
cdr3_aa: CNAPPLGLGSNTEAFF
d_call: NA
clone_size: NA
v_call: TRBV20-1
j_call: TRBJ1-1

cdr3_nt: TGCAGCGTTGACCGCCGAAAGGGCACAGATACGCAGTATTTT
cdr3_aa: CSVDRRKGTDTQYF
d_call: NA
clone_size: NA
v_call: TRBV29-1
j_call: TRBJ2-3

cdr3_nt: TGTGCCAGCAGCTTAGGGGTGACCGGAGGTACCACTAACTATGGCTACAACTTC
cdr3_aa: CASSLGVTGGTTNYGYNF
d_call: NA
clone_size: NA
v_call: TRBV7-9
j_call: TRBJ1-2

cdr3_nt: TGTGCCAGCAGTTTTGAGGGAACCGGTGGCTACACCTTC
cdr3_aa: CASSFEGTGGYTF
d_call: NA
clone_size: NA
v_call: TRBV12-3/TRBV12-4
j_call: TRBJ1-2

cdr3_nt: TGTGCCAGCAGCTCCGCAGGGGGCTCCTACGAGCAGTACTTC
cdr3_aa: CASSSAGGSYEQYF
d_call: TRBD1
clone_size: NA
v_call: TRBV7-9
j_call: TRBJ2-7

cdr3_nt: TGCGCCAGTGGAGACAGGAGCTCTGGAAACACCATATATTTT
cdr3_aa: CASGDRSSGNTIYF
d_call: NA
clone_size: NA
v_call: TRBV4-1
j_call: TRBJ1-3

cdr3_nt: TGTGCCAGCAGCTTAGCGTGGTCGGTGAGCCAAGAGACCCAGTACTTC
cdr3_aa: CASSLAWSVSQETQYF
d_call: NA
clone_size: NA
v_call: TRBV7-9
j_call: TRBJ2-5

cdr3_nt: TGTGCCAGCAGCAGCCGGGACAGGGATAACAATGAGCAGTTCTTC
cdr3_aa: CASSSRDRDNNEQFF
d_call: TRBD1
clone_size: once
v_call: TRBV7-9
j_call: TRBJ2-1

cdr3_nt: TGTGCCATCAGGGGGGGGAGCTCCTACAATGAGCAGTTCTTC
cdr3_aa: CAIRGGSSYNEQFF
d_call: TRBD2
clone_size: NA
v_call: TRBV10-3
j_call: TRBJ2-1

cdr3_nt: TGTGCCAGCAGCCAGGACTTCAATGACATTTCCTACGAGCAGTACTTC
cdr3_aa: CASSQDFNDISYEQYF
d_call: NA
clone_size: NA
v_call: TRBV3-1
j_call: TRBJ2-7

cdr3_nt: TGTGCCAGCAGTTCGGGCAATCAGCCCCAGCATTTT
cdr3_aa: CASSSGNQPQHF
d_call: NA
clone_size: NA
v_call: TRBV6-1
j_call: TRBJ1-5

cdr3_nt: TGTGCCAGCAGCTCCTGGACTGGGGCGCACTACAATGAGCAGTTCTTC
cdr3_aa: CASSSWTGAHYNEQFF
d_call: NA
clone_size: NA
v_call: TRBV9
j_call: TRBJ2-1